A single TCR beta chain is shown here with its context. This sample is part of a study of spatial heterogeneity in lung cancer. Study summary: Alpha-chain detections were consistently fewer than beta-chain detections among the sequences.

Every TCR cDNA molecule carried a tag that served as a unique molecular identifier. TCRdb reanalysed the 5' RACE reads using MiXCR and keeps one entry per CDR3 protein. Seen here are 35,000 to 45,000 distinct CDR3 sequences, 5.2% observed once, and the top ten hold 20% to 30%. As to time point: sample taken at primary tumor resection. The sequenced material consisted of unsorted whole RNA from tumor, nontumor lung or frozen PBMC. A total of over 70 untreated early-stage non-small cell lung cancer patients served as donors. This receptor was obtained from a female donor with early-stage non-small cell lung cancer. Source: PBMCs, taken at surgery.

The CDR3 DNA reads as TGTGCCAGCAGCCCCAATTTTCCGAGTTCTAGCACAGATACGCAGTATTTT. This sequence encodes CASSPNFPSSSTDTQYF. V usage is TRBV7-6 and J usage is TRBJ2-3; no firm D call. With 5 bases removed from V and 0 bases from J, the gap between germline ends came to 18 bases. The germline V gene encodes CDR1 SGHVS and CDR2 FNYEAQ. The CDR3 consists of 17 residues. The full variable domain, its missing parts supplied by reference TRBV7-6 and TRBJ2-3, is GAGVSQSPRYKVTKRGQDVALRCDPISGHVSLYWYRQALGQGPEFLTYFNYEAQQDKSGLPNDRFSAERPEGSISTLTIQRTEQRDSAMYRCASSPNFPSSSTDTQYFGPGTRLTVL.